This T cell receptor (beta chain) was found in a study of cytomegalovirus exposure and HLA in healthy donors. The wider study: Among the roughly 380 donors who were genotyped, around 77% fell in the genetic ancestry cluster that is associated with self-reported Caucasian donors. Study results and limitations: Researchers reported from a later analysis that most CMV-associated TCR beta chains appeared HLA-restricted.

Details on this clone: Its antigen is still unknown.

The PCR ran on 60 Vbeta and 13 Jbeta primers. Generated by immunoSEQ multiplex PCR, the TCRdb table keeps only in-frame clones and is missing some. The repertoire consists of 210,000 or so clones, with roughly 78% occurring once and the leading ten covering approximately 0.49%. CDR1 and CDR2 (germline): SNHLY, FYNNEI. There are 14 residues in the CDR3. V was cut by 5 bases and J by 8 bases, with 16 bases left in between. This chain joins TRBV2 and TRBJ1-5; TRBD1 is a possible D gene (5 bases). The TCR sequence derives from a boy aged 5 to 17 in good health and CMV-seronegative. Material: PBMCs. The CDR3 reads CASSTPGREKPQHF. DNA of the CDR3: TGTGCCAGCAGTACTCCGGGACGGGAGAAGCCCCAGCATTTT.